This section outlines one T cell receptor beta chain sequence together with its context. This clonotype was observed a handful of times. The antigen it recognizes is unknown. The record has no base qualities; no much larger clone is one base away. These data are taken from a study of T-cell memory formation after mild COVID-19 (dated by TCRdb to the early 2020s). The study in broad terms: TCR sequence clusters from the two donors were largely donor specific. Two young, previously healthy adult volunteers, one female and one male, were included in the cohort. In a couple of donors, T-cell clones that expanded and contracted after mild COVID-19 were followed by sequencing TCRalpha and TCRbeta repertoires longitudinally. General findings and caveats noted by the study authors: The study included only a couple of mild cases, and larger cohorts that include severe cases with pre-infection samples were judged to be necessary. Some responding clones were detected in pre-infection memory, which suggested that pre-existing cross-reactive memory T cells had joined the SARS-CoV-2 response. Contracting CD4+ clones turned up mainly in the CM and EM memory subsets, whereas EMRA was where CD8+ clones were enriched. SARS-CoV-2 specificity was not confirmed for the second-wave clones peaking on day 37. From day 15 to 85, contracting clones showed balanced CD4/CD8 phenotypes, whereas a second wave of clones that expanded from day 15 to 37 leaned towards CD4+.

Ficoll-Paque density gradient centrifugation was the method used to isolate PBMCs. From the germline V gene (reference sequence), CDR1 is DFQATT and CDR2 is SNEGSKA. From the cysteine up to the phenylalanine, the CDR3 has a length of 15 residues. Only CDR3 DNA is held: 45 bases, read in frame from base 1. Compared with germline, V lacks 0 bases and J lacks 4 bases; bases without a gene match: 1. TCRdb names Illumina NovaSeq 6000 as the instrument used. TCRalpha and TCRbeta cDNA libraries were built by 5'RACE with constant-segment primers, adding sample barcodes and unique molecular identifiers. RNA was extracted from every sample with Trizol reagent. Library amplification was performed in two PCR steps, and a second sample barcode and Illumina TruSeq adapters were introduced in the second step. Sequencing of the libraries was done on an Illumina NovaSeq, producing 2 x 150 bp paired-end reads. As for the authors' bioinformatics: Demultiplexing of reads and collapsing into UMI-guided consensus sequences were performed with migec v1.2.7. Using mixcr v2.1.11, the UMI consensuses were aligned to TRA and TRB V and J templates and assembled into clonotypes. A clonotype was counted as expanded or contracted only if both edgeR and NoisET called the change significant, with noise models trained on biological replicates. For edgeR calls, the cutoffs were a false discovery rate-adjusted p below 0.01 and a log2 fold-change threshold of 1. As an exploratory analysis of dynamics, max-normalized trajectories of the 1000 most abundant clonotypes were examined by PCA with hierarchical clustering. The CD4 or CD8 phenotype of responding clones was assigned using the separately sequenced CD4+ and CD8+ repertoires. TCRdb's own reprocessing of the public reads used fastp at Q25 and MiXCR and kept productive beta chains. CDR3 protein duplicates are merged, each entry listing the most common genes and DNA. What appears here as the V and J calls and clone size reflects TCRdb's work, not the paper's. This sample has a few hundred thousand distinct CDR3 sequences in its table, and 20% to 25% of those were observed once. Approximately 8.4% of the sample is in the top ten clones.

The rearrangement joined TRBV20-1 to TRBJ2-3; a stretch of 13 junction bases matches TRBD2. This sequence was found in an adult woman who had mild COVID-19 (a few samples of this study predate the infection). The sample titles of this study are shuffled in the database, so cell type and time point are left out; the donor was told from shared clones. Sequencing was carried out using PBMCs or a T cell subset sorted from them (not recorded which). The nucleotides read TGCAGTGCTAGAGAAACTAGCGGGAGGGCAGATACGCAGTATTTT. The translation is CSARETSGRADTQYF.